This T cell receptor beta chain was sequenced for a study of T cells in narcolepsy. This clone was seen a few times. Its cognate antigen is unknown. The V gene's germline CDR1 is MNHNY and CDR2 SVGAGI (reference sequence). Trimming pared 6 bases from V and 4 bases from J, leaving 13 bases between. This CDR3 region has 13 residues. Findings and caveats of the study: Reportedly, autoreactive clonotypes were serially detected in patients' blood but not controls'.

Using immunoSEQ multiplex PCR, the repertoire was profiled, and TCRdb retains in-frame clones only, with some absent. The sample lists 20,000 to 25,000 clones, almost 85% occurring once. Sequencing was done on a sample of CD45RA- memory CD4+ T cells from PBMCs. The sequence derives from a human donor with narcolepsy. The J gene is TRBJ2-7, the V gene TRBV6-6, with TRBD1 as a possible D gene (5 bases). CDR3 sequence: CASSLPQGYEQYF. The CDR3 DNA reads TGTGCCAGCAGCCTTCCCCAGGGTTACGAGCAGTACTTC.